These T cell receptor beta chains were read from a single sample in a study of cytomegalovirus exposure and HLA in healthy donors. Sequencing was performed with immunoSEQ multiplex PCR; in TCRdb, only in-frame clones are kept and a portion is missing. The data show about 120,000 clones, almost 85% seen once. Sequenced sample: PBMCs. The receptors derive from a woman aged 18-35 years in good health and CMV-seronegative. The CDR3 runs from the conserved cysteine through the conserved F or W. Each record gives: CDR3 protein, V gene, J gene.

CDR3: CASSILGGELFF; V: TRBV19; J: TRBJ2-2
CDR3: CASSQMGRLNTEAFF; V: TRBV25-1; J: TRBJ1-1
CDR3: CATSRESGRLGYTF; V: TRBV15; J: TRBJ1-2
CDR3: CASSQGAMRRGRDSNTEAFF; V: TRBV4-1; J: TRBJ1-1
CDR3: CASSPSGRTNQPQHF; V: TRBV6-5; J: TRBJ1-5
CDR3: CASRSTGVGEQFF; V: TRBV6-1; J: TRBJ2-1
CDR3: CASSEGLDYGYTF; V: TRBV27; J: TRBJ1-2
CDR3: CASSVEAGGSEQYF; V: TRBV2; J: TRBJ2-7
CDR3: CASGFYDSGELFF; V: TRBV5-1; J: TRBJ2-2
CDR3: CSVLQGIGQPQHF; V: TRBV29-1; J: TRBJ1-5
CDR3: CASSPTGGGYNSPLHF; V: TRBV19; J: TRBJ1-6
CDR3: CASRASSYNEQFF; V: TRBV6-1; J: TRBJ2-1
CDR3: CASSQEAGGYGYTF; V: TRBV4-2; J: TRBJ1-2
CDR3: CASSLGPPGLGGGDTQYF; V: TRBV7-2; J: TRBJ2-3
CDR3: CASSPGTSGLMDTQYF; V: TRBV7-9; J: TRBJ2-3
CDR3: CASSVAPGVNTEAFF; V: TRBV9; J: TRBJ1-1
CDR3: CASRLQPNTEAFF; V: TRBV2; J: TRBJ1-1
CDR3: CASSPLRSTDTQYF; V: TRBV11-2; J: TRBJ2-3
CDR3: CASSYQGQHNEKLFF; V: TRBV6-6; J: TRBJ1-4